This T cell receptor (beta chain) was identified during a study of blood T cell repertoires in COVID-19. Data came from immunoSEQ multiplex PCR; TCRdb stores just in-frame clones and leaves some out. The data hold 45,000 to 70,000 clones, with 70% to 90% observed a single time. Looked up from germline, CDR1 is SGHAT and CDR2 is FQNNGV. Trimming cost V 0 bases and J 1 base; bases outside gene matches: 1. The CDR3 loop spans 15 amino acids. Material: peripheral blood. This rearrangement joins TRBV11-2 to TRBJ2-5; 8 nucleotides align to TRBD2. This receptor was obtained from an older woman with active COVID-19. CDR3 residues: CASSLEAGGQETQYF. In DNA form, the CDR3 reads TGTGCCAGCAGCTTAGAGGCGGGGGGCCAAGAGACCCAGTACTTC.